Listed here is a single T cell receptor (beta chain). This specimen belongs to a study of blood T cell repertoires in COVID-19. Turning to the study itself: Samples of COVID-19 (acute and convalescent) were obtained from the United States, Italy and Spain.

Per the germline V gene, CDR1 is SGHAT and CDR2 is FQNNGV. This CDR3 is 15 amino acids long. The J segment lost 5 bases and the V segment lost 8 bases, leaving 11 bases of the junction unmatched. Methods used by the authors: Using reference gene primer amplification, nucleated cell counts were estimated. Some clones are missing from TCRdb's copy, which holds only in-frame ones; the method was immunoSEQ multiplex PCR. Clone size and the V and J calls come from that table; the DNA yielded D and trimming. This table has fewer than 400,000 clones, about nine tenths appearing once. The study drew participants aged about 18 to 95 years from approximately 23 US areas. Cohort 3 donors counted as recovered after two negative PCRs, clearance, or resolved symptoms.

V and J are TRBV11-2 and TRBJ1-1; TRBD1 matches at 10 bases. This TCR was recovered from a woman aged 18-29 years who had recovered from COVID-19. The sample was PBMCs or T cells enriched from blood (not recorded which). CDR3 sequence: CASRDRGNRRTEAFF. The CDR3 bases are TGTGCCAGCCGGGACAGGGGTAATCGACGGACTGAAGCTTTCTTT.